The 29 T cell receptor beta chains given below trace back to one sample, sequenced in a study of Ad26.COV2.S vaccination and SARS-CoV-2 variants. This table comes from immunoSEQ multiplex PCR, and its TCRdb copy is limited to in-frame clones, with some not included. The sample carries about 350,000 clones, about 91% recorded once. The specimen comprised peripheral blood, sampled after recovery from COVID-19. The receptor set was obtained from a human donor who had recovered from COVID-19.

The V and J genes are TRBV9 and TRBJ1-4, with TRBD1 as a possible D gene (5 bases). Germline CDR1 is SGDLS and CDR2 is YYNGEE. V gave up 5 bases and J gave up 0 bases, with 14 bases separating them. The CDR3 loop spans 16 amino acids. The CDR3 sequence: CASSRGARATNEKLFF. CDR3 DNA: TGTGCCAGCAGTAGGGGAGCCAGAGCAACTAATGAAAAACTGTTTTTT. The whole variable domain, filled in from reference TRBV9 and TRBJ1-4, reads DSGVTQTPKHLITATGQRVTLRCSPRSGDLSVYWYQQSLDQGLQFLIQYYNGEERAKGNILERFSAQQFPDLHSELNLSSLELGDSALYFCASSRGARATNEKLFFGSGTQLSVL.

The CDR3 sequence: CASSVLTTGYSNQPQHF. The DNA for the CDR3 is TGTGCCAGTAGTGTTCTTACTACAGGGTACAGCAATCAGCCCCAGCATTTT. This chain connects TRBV19 to TRBJ1-5, with D possibly matching TRBD1 (6 bases). Germline values: CDR1 LNHDA, CDR2 SQIVND (reference sequence). The CDR3 is 17 amino acids. The ends were cut back, 5 bases at V and 1 base at J, with 18 bases in the middle.

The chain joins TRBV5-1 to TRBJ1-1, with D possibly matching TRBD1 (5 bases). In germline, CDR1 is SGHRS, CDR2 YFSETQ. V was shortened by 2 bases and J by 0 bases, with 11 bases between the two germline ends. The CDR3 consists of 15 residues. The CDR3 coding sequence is TGCGCCAGCAGCTTCCTGGGACGGCTGAACACTGAAGCTTTCTTT. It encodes CASSFLGRLNTEAFF. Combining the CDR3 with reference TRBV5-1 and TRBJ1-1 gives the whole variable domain KAGVTQTPRYLIKTRGQQVTLSCSPISGHRSVSWYQQTPGQGLQFLFEYFSETQRNKGNFPGRFSGRQFSNSRSEMNVSTLELGDSALYLCASSFLGRLNTEAFFGQGTRLTVV.

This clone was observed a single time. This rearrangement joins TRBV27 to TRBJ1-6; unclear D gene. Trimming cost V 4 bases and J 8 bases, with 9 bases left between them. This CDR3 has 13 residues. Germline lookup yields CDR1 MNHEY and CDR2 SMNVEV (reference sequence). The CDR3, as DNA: TGTGCCAGCAGTTCCCGGGATTATTCACCCCTCCACTTT. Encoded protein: CASSSRDYSPLHF.

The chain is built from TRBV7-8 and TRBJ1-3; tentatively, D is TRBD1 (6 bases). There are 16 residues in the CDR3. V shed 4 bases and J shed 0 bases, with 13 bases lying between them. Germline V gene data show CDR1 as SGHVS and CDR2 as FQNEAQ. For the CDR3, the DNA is TGTGCCAGCAGCTCCGGACAGTTTCGCTCTGGAAACACCATATATTTT. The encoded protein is CASSSGQFRSGNTIYF.

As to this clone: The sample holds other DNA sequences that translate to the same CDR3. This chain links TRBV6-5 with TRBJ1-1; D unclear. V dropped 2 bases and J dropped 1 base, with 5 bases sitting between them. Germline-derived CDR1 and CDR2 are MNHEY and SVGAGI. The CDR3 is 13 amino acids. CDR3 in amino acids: CASSYGGNTEAFF. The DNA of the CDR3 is TGTGCCAGCAGTTACGGCGGGAACACTGAAGCTTTCTTT.

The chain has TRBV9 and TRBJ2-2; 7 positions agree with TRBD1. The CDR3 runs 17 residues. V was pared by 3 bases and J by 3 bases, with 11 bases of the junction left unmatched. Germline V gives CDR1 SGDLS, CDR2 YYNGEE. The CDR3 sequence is CASSAPARQGDTGELFF. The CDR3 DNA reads TGTGCCAGCAGCGCCCCGGCGAGACAGGGCGACACCGGGGAGCTGTTTTTT.

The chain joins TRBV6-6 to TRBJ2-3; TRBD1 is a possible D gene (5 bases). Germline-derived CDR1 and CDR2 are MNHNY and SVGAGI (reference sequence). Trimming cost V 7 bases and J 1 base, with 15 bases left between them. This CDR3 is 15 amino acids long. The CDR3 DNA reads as TGTGCCAGCACCCCAGGCAGGGTCGGCACAGATACGCAGTATTTT. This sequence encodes CASTPGRVGTDTQYF.

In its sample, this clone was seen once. CDR3 protein: CASSLSLANYGYTF. In DNA, the CDR3 is TGTGCCAGCAGCTTAAGCCTAGCTAACTATGGCTACACCTTC. The V gene is TRBV11-1, the J gene TRBJ1-2; no reliable D call. In germline, CDR1 is SGHAT, CDR2 FQDESV (reference sequence). The CDR3 sequence is 14 residues long. V lost 2 bases and J lost 0, with 7 bases in between.

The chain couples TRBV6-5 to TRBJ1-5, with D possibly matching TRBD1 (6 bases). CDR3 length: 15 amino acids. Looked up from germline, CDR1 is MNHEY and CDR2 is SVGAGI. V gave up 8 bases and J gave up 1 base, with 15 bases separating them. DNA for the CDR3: TGTGCCAGCGCGACGTGGGGGGCGAGCAATCAGCCCCAGCATTTT. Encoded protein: CASATWGASNQPQHF.

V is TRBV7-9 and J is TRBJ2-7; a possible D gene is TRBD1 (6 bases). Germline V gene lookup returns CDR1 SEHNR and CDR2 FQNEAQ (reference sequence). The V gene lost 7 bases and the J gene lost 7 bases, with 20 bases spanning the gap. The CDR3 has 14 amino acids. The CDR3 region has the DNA TGTGCCAGCACCCCGCTGGTGGGGGCGAGGGAGCAGTACTTC. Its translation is CASTPLVGAREQYF.

CDR3 in amino acids: CASSVGRQKNTEAFF. For the CDR3, the DNA is TGTGCCAGCAGCGTAGGTCGACAGAAGAACACTGAAGCTTTCTTT. The chain couples TRBV9 to TRBJ1-1; D may be TRBD1 (5 bases). V was shortened by 0 bases and J by 1 base, with 10 bases between the two germline ends. The CDR3 runs 15 residues. Germline CDR1 reads SGDLS; CDR2 reads YYNGEE.

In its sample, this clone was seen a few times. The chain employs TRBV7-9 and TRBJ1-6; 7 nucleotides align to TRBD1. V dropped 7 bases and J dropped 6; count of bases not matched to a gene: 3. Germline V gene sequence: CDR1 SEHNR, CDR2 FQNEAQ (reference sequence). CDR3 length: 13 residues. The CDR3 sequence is CASTGQANSPLHF. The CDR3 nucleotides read TGTGCCAGCACCGGACAGGCTAATTCACCCCTCCACTTT.

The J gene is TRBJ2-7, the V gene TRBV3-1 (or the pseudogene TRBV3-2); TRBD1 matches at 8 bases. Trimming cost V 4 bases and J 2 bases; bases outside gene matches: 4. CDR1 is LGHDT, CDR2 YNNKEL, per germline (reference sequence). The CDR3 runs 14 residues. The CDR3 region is CASSRRTGPYEQYF. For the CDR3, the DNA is TGTGCCAGCAGCCGACGGACAGGGCCCTACGAGCAGTACTTC.

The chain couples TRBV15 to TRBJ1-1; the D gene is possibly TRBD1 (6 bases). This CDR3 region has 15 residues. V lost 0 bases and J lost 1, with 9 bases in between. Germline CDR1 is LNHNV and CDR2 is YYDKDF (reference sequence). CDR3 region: CATSRDGQKNTEAFF. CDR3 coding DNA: TGTGCCACCAGCAGAGACGGACAGAAGAACACTGAAGCTTTCTTT.

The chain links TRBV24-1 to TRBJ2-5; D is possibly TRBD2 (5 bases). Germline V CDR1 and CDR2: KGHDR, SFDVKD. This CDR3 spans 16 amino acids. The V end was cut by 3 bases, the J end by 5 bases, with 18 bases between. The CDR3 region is CATSDGGVAWRETQYF. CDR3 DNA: TGTGCCACCAGTGATGGAGGAGTAGCGTGGCGGGAGACCCAGTACTTC.

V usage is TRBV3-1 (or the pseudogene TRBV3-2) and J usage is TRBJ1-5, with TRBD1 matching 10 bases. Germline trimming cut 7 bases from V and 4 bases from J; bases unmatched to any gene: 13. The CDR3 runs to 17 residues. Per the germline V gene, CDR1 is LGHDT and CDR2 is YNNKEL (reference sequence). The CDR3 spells CASIDLDRGALNQPQHF. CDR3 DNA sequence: TGTGCCAGCATCGATCTGGACAGGGGGGCCTTAAATCAGCCCCAGCATTTT.

DNA of the CDR3: TGTGCCAGCAGTGAACGGGGGAATTACAATGAGCAGTTCTTC. It translates to CASSERGNYNEQFF. The chain recombines TRBV2 with TRBJ2-1; TRBD2 is a possible D gene (6 bases). The V end was cut by 2 bases, the J end by 4 bases, with 9 bases between. CDR1 and CDR2 (germline): SNHLY, FYNNEI. The CDR3 covers 14 residues.

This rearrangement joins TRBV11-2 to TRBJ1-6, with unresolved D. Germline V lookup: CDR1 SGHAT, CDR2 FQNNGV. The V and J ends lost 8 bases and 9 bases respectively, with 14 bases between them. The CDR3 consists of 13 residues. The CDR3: CASWSQPGSPLHF. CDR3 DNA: TGTGCCAGCTGGTCCCAACCGGGTTCACCCCTCCACTTT.

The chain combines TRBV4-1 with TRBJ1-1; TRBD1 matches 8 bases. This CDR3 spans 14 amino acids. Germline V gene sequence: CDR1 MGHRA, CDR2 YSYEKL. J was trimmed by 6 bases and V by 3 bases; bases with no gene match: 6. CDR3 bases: TGCGCCAGCAGCCAGCCGGACAGGGAAGCTGAAGCTTTCTTT. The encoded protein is CASSQPDREAEAFF.

The CDR3 nucleotides are TGTGCCACCAGTGAGGAGAGCGACAGGGGCTATGGCTACACCTTC. Protein product: CATSEESDRGYGYTF. This chain links TRBV24-1 with TRBJ1-2; 8 positions match TRBD1. The junction had 7 bases not matched to a gene; V was cut back by 4 bases and J by 4 bases. The germline V gene encodes CDR1 KGHDR and CDR2 SFDVKD. This CDR3 has 15 residues.

In DNA form, the CDR3 reads TGTGCCAGCAGTTACTCCACGCGGGGGTTTACAGCGAACACCGGGGAGCTGTTTTTT. Encoded protein: CASSYSTRGFTANTGELFF. The rearrangement uses TRBV6-2 or TRBV6-3 and TRBJ2-2, with 7 nucleotides matching TRBD2. J gave up 0 bases and V 0 bases, and 10 bases lay outside the gene matches. The germline V gene encodes CDR1 MNHEY and CDR2 SVGEGT. CDR3 size: 19 residues.

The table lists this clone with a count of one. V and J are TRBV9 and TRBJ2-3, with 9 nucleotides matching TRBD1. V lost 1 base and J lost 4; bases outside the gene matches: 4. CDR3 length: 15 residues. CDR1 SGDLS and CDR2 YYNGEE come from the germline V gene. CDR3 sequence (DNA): TGTGCCAGCAGCGTACCGGGACAGGGTCCAGATACGCAGTATTTT. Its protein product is CASSVPGQGPDTQYF.

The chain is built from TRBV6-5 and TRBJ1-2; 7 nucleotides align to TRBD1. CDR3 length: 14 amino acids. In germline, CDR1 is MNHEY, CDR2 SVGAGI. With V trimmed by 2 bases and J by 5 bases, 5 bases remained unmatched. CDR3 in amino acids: CASSYRQGGYGYTF. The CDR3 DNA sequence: TGTGCCAGCAGTTACCGACAGGGCGGGTATGGCTACACCTTC.

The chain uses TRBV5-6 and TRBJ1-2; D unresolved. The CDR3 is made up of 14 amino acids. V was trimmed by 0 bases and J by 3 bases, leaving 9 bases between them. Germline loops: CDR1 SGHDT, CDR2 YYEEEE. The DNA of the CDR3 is TGTGCCAGCAGCTTGGGTGTGGGAGACTATGGCTACACCTTC. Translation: CASSLGVGDYGYTF.

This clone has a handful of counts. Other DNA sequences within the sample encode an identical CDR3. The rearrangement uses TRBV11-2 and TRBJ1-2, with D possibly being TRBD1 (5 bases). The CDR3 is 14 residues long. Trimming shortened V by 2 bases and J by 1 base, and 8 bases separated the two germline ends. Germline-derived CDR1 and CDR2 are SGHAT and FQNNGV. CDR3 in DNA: TGTGCCAGCAGCTTATCCGGGGGTAACTATGGCTACACCTTC. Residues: CASSLSGGNYGYTF.

DNA for the CDR3: TGCGCCAGCAGCCCACTCACAGGGCAGAGTTCCGCTTTCTTT. This sequence encodes CASSPLTGQSSAFF. The rearrangement links TRBV5-1 to TRBJ1-1, with D possibly being TRBD1 (6 bases). The germline V and J ends were trimmed by 4 bases and 11 bases, with 21 bases remaining between them. This CDR3 has 14 amino acids. CDR1 and CDR2 from the germline V gene are SGHRS and YFSETQ. Combining the CDR3 with reference TRBV5-1 and TRBJ1-1 gives the whole variable domain KAGVTQTPRYLIKTRGQQVTLSCSPISGHRSVSWYQQTPGQGLQFLFEYFSETQRNKGNFPGRFSGRQFSNSRSEMNVSTLELGDSALYLCASSPLTGQSSAFFGQGTRLTVV.

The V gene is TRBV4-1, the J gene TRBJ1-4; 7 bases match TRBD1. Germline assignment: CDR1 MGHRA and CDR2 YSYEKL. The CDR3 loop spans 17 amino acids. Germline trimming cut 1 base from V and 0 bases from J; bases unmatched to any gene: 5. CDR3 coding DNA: TGCGCCAGCAGCCAAGGGGGACAGACTGCAACTAATGAAAAACTGTTTTTT. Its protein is CASSQGGQTATNEKLFF.

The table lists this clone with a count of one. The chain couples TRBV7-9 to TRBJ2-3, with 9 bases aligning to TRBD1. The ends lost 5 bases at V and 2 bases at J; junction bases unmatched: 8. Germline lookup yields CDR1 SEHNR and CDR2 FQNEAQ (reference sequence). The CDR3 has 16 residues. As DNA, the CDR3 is TGTGCCAGCAGCCGAAGCCGGGACAGGGACACAGATACGCAGTATTTT. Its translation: CASSRSRDRDTDTQYF.